These 3 T cell receptor beta chains came from one sample sequenced in a study of cytomegalovirus exposure and HLA in healthy donors. Primers included in the PCR were 60 Vbeta and 13 Jbeta primers. Libraries were prepared by immunoSEQ multiplex PCR; TCRdb keeps only in-frame clonotypes and omits some of them. Of over 110,000 clones detected, approximately 80% appear once; the ten largest clones hold approximately 5.6%. Sequencing input: PBMCs. The origin of the receptors is a woman in her 40s in good health and CMV-seropositive.

For this clone: One end of the junction fails to match germline, which may point to a read error. CDR3 sequence reads: CTSSPPGALAKNIQYF. DNA for the CDR3: TGTACCAGCTCACCTCCTGGGGCGCTAGCCAAAAACATTCAGTACTTC. The rearrangement uses TRBV18 and TRBJ2-4, with D possibly TRBD1 on 5 matching bases. This CDR3 comprises 16 residues. Germline loops: CDR1 KGHSH, CDR2 LQKENI.

The chain uses TRBV5-1 and TRBJ1-5; TRBD1 aligns across 7 bases. The CDR3 runs to 15 residues. The trim removed 4 bases at V and 7 bases at J, leaving 11 bases unmatched. CDR1 is SGHRS and CDR2 is YFSETQ in the germline V gene. CDR3 in DNA: TGCGCCAGCAGCCCGACAGGGTCCCGAGACCAGCCCCAGCATTTT. It is translated as CASSPTGSRDQPQHF. Variable domain in full (rest from reference TRBV5-1 and TRBJ1-5): KAGVTQTPRYLIKTRGQQVTLSCSPISGHRSVSWYQQTPGQGLQFLFEYFSETQRNKGNFPGRFSGRQFSNSRSEMNVSTLELGDSALYLCASSPTGSRDQPQHFGDGTRLSIL.

V is TRBV7-6 and J is TRBJ2-3, with 10 bases aligning to TRBD2. Losses at the gene ends were 3 bases for V and 6 bases for J; bases not matched to a gene: 9. This CDR3 is 16 amino acids long. CDR1 and CDR2 (germline): SGHVS, FNYEAQ. The CDR3 loop is CASSFLAGASPDTQYF. The CDR3 DNA reads TGTGCCAGCAGCTTCCTAGCGGGAGCCTCACCGGATACGCAGTATTTT.